This TCR beta chain was observed in a study of brain metastases from non-small cell lung cancer. Whole-study findings and limits: T-cell clones appeared expanded in about two thirds of brain metastases relative to matched primary tumors. Paired brain metastases and primary tumors largely shared TCR repertoires. Brain metastases had lower T-cell infiltration than primary tumors.

Profiling relied on immunoSEQ multiplex PCR, and the TCRdb table lists in-frame clones only, not all of them. The sample has 4,000 to 4,500 clones; roughly 87% are singletons. The V gene's germline CDR1 is SGHVS and CDR2 FNYEAQ. V trimming: 4 bases; J trimming: 5 bases; junction bases outside the gene matches: 5. CDR3 length: 14 residues. This clone was counted a single time. Its antigen is not known. The clonotype was recovered from a donor aged 40 or older with non-small cell lung cancer. The specimen was primary lung tumor tissue. The V and J genes are TRBV7-6 and TRBJ1-1, with 9 nucleotides matching TRBD1. This chain's CDR3 is CASSSRTGVTEAFF. DNA of the CDR3: TGTGCCAGCAGCTCCAGGACAGGGGTAACTGAAGCTTTCTTT.